These 8 T cell receptor beta chains were sequenced from one sample in a study of cytomegalovirus exposure and HLA in healthy donors. A multiplex PCR was run with 60 Vbeta primers and 13 Jbeta primers. Produced via immunoSEQ multiplex PCR; TCRdb's table is partial and in-frame only. The sample consists of 150,000 to 200,000 clones, 80% of them appearing once. Input material: PBMCs. The receptors originated from a man under 40 in good health and CMV-seropositive.

This chain connects TRBV28 to TRBJ1-1; the D is unclear. Trimming removed 6 bases from V and 4 bases from J, with 12 bases in between. Germline lookup yields CDR1 MDHEN and CDR2 SYDVKM. The CDR3 totals 13 residues. The CDR3 is CASSSPTGTEAFF. CDR3 DNA sequence: TGTGCCAGCAGCTCCCCAACCGGCACTGAAGCTTTCTTT.

The chain combines TRBV14 with TRBJ2-5; 9 nucleotides agree with TRBD2. The J call may be faulty, since TRBJ2-7 better matches the DNA end. The CDR3 totals 15 residues. Germline V lookup: CDR1 SGHDN, CDR2 FVKESK. In nucleotides, the CDR3 is TGTGCCAGCAGCCCTTGGACTAGCGAGGAATACGAGCAGTACTTC. This translates into CASSPWTSEEYEQYF.

V and J are TRBV7-2 and TRBJ2-3; 12 nucleotides line up with TRBD2. The length of the CDR3 is 12 residues. The V gene end was trimmed by 3 bases and the J gene end by 14 bases; junction bases not matched to a gene: 3. Germline assignment: CDR1 SGHTA and CDR2 FQGNSA. In DNA, the CDR3 is TGTGCCAGCAGCTTGACTAGCGGGGGTCCGTATTTT. Translated: CASSLTSGGPYF. Full variable domain (rest looked up from reference TRBV7-2 and TRBJ2-3): GAGVSQSPSNKVTEKGKDVELRCDPISGHTALYWYRQSLGQGLEFLIYFQGNSAPDKSGLPSDRFSAERTGGSVSTLTIQRTQQEDSAVYLCASSLTSGGPYFGPGTRLTVL.

The chain is built from TRBV5-1 and TRBJ2-3; TRBD2 matches at 7 bases. Germline CDR1 is SGHRS and CDR2 is YFSETQ. The CDR3 sequence is 14 residues long. The junction had 4 bases not matched to a gene; V was cut back by 6 bases and J by 0 bases. CDR3 sequence reads: CASTMGGSTDTQYF. In DNA form, the CDR3 reads TGCGCCAGCACGATGGGAGGGAGCACAGATACGCAGTATTTT.

The rearrangement links TRBV25-1 to TRBJ1-1, with D perhaps TRBD1 (6 bases). Germline V CDR1 and CDR2: MGHDK, SYGVNS. The CDR3 consists of 15 residues. The ends were cut back, 2 bases at V and 1 base at J, with 11 bases in the middle. Here the CDR3 reads CASSEPDRQNTEAFF. In DNA, the CDR3 is TGTGCCAGCAGTGAACCTGACAGGCAGAACACTGAAGCTTTCTTT.

This clone is a singleton in its sample. This chain joins TRBV4-1 and TRBJ2-7; TRBD1 matches at 8 bases. The CDR3 is 14 amino acids. Looked up from germline, CDR1 is MGHRA and CDR2 is YSYEKL. Trimming cost V 4 bases and J 4 bases; bases outside gene matches: 6. The DNA of the CDR3 is TGCGCCAGCAGCCGAACGGACAGGGCTTACGAGCAGTACTTC. This gives the protein CASSRTDRAYEQYF.

The CDR3 region is CASSYGDSGPYEQYF. The CDR3 nucleotides are TGTGCCAGCAGTTATGGGGACAGCGGGCCCTACGAGCAGTACTTC. The chain joins TRBV9 to TRBJ2-7; possible D gene TRBD1, 7 bases. Looked up from germline, CDR1 is SGDLS and CDR2 is YYNGEE. V lost 5 bases, J lost 2 bases, and 17 bases lay in between. This CDR3 has 15 residues.

V and J are TRBV5-1 and TRBJ2-5; 11 bases match TRBD2. The J segment lost 1 base and the V segment lost 3 bases, leaving 2 bases of the junction unmatched. The germline CDR1 and CDR2 sequences are SGHRS and YFSETQ. The CDR3 totals 15 residues. Here the CDR3 reads CASSSTSGAQETQYF. CDR3 nucleotide sequence: TGCGCCAGCAGCTCGACTAGCGGGGCCCAAGAGACCCAGTACTTC.